Included here is one TCR beta chain sequence, with context. Its antigen remains unidentified. Qualities for individual bases were not recorded, and no much larger clone is one base off. The cohort was made up of 650 to 700 healthy bone marrow donors. All cohort members were sampled while nominally healthy, although unrecorded immune exposures were likely present. The donor was CMV seronegative and was included in the group of 352 seronegative cohort members. A peripheral blood sample was collected from each donor, and TCR beta sequencing was performed on peripheral blood mononuclear cells. The Qiagen DNeasy Blood Extraction Kit was used to extract genomic DNA from the blood cell samples. The entry originates in a study of cytomegalovirus exposure and HLA in healthy donors (dated by TCRdb to between 2016 and 2019). Background for the entire study: In an earlier analysis of roughly 500 of the donors, 276 Gb of sequence data and 90 million to 130 million unique TCR beta sequences from roughly 200 million T cells were reported. To decide whether each TCR beta V gene segment behaved as functional or pseudogenic, an earlier analysis of some 580 of the donors relied on high-throughput TCR beta sequencing. Rather than drawing on any new phenotypic data, the later analysis identified candidate immune exposures from TCR beta sequences and the way those sequences occurred across donors. Among the approximately 420 genotyped donors, around 81% belonged to the genetic ancestry cluster associated with self-reported Caucasian donors. Donor age, sex, ethnicity and CMV serostatus were compiled alongside the repertoire data. The study combined high-throughput TCR immunosequencing, statistical association of individual TCRs with disease status, and machine learning to predict cytomegalovirus infection status. Because of strong linkage in the cohort, roughly five DR-DQ haplotypes were treated as single units for association and clustering. In addition to the first cohort of around 670 subjects, a separate validation cohort of approximately 110 different subjects was used. An early release that covered about 640 HLA-typed donors contained approximately 300 gigabases of sequencing data and 75 million to 100 million unique TCR sequences. The study aimed to test whether cataloging public T cell receptors could reveal signatures of past pathogen exposure. A later analysis re-analyzed previously published TCR beta repertoires from about 730 donors and added high-resolution HLA genotyping to study TCR occurrence patterns. Both class I and class II loci were covered by HLA typing, at four-digit resolution. All discovery cohort repertoires had been generated on a single sequencing platform. The number of donors typed differed by locus, with roughly 629-640 for A, B, C, DRB1 and DQB1, 522 for DQA1, nearly 610 for DPA1, and over 400 for DPB1. The T cell repertoires of under 700 subjects were profiled by immunosequencing and related to cytomegalovirus serostatus. Across 300 to 400 genotyped donors of the cohort, an average of about 220,000 unique TCR beta nucleotide sequences per donor were sequenced, and 15% to 20% of those sequences were non-productive. Genome-wide SNP genotypes for about 65% of the 666 donors were used in a later genetic analysis, which treated that subset as a discovery cohort. Summary of the overall study and its limitations: According to a later analysis, TCR association rates differed among HLA loci, with DRB1 alleles showing the most associated TCRs and HLA-C alleles showing the fewest. Some IMGT-functional V segments, including TRBV6-2 and TRBV6-3, could not be distinguished by the 87-base-pair reads and were therefore excluded. For the cohort, immune exposure information was limited to CMV serostatus. In a later analysis, several top co-occurrence clusters were reported to appear linked to parvovirus B19, influenza, CMV and Epstein-Barr virus. When HLA alleles, especially DR and DQ, strongly co-occurred, attributing TCR associations to individual alleles was difficult. The study listed over 150 TCR beta chains as associated with cytomegalovirus. This cohort had only TCR beta chains sequenced, and the lack of alpha or paired-chain data limited which features could be detected. In vitro tests confirmed that a few of the cytomegalovirus-associated TCR beta chains recognize cytomegalovirus antigens. Linkage disequilibrium might explain the correlated functional status among segregating V segments, but an unknown experimental factor could not be excluded. A further reported finding was that TCR beta sequences accurately predicted the HLA-A and HLA-B alleles for most subjects in the first cohort. Compared with equally common non-associated chains, HLA-associated TCR beta chains in a later analysis were more clonally expanded and had lower generation probabilities. The presence/absence analyses assumed that sequencing depth was roughly uniform across donors, and that assumption may not be true. Broadly in line with IMGT annotations, most TCR beta V segments showed up in productive rearrangements about 90% or about 30% of the time in an earlier analysis of approximately 640 of the donors. Most TCR sequences were seen in very few donors, while some public TCRs were found in many individuals. A cluster of highly shared sequence variants was judged likely to represent a technical artifact of the sequencing pipeline. V-gene and J-gene trimming of TCR beta chains was associated with a missense DCLRE1C variant in a later genetic analysis, and the association was replicated in an independent cohort. The authors suggested that the approach could potentially be generalized to other disease states and immunological phenotypes. Specific HLA alleles were associated with more than 15,000 TCR beta sequences at a false discovery rate of 0.05 in a later analysis. Most CMV-associated TCR beta chains appeared to be HLA-restricted in a later analysis, and the HLA associations seemed to be driven largely by CMV exposure. In both the original and validation cohorts, the classifier was reported to diagnose cytomegalovirus status with high specificity and sensitivity. Because some donors lacked HLA typing at each locus, the association tests relied only on the typed subset. The earlier analysis of nearly 600 of the donors excluded around 17 rarely observed V segments, including chromosome 9 orphons, because counts were too low. Compared with the roughly 700-donor mean, donors in an Asian-associated ancestry cluster had fewer N-insertions in productive TCRs, according to a later genetic analysis.

At the junction V is shortened by 8 bases and J by 0 bases, with 10 bases in between. There are 13 amino acids in the CDR3, from cysteine to phenylalanine inclusive. Kept here is only the CDR3 DNA, which spans 39 bases and is read in frame from base 1. Reading the germline V gene gives CDR1 ENHRY and CDR2 SYGVKD. The receptor library was made with the immunoSEQ multiplex PCR assay. For the multiplex PCR, a mixture combining 60 forward primers for TCR Vbeta segments and 13 reverse primers for TCR Jbeta segments was used. The CDR3 region of rearranged TCR beta genes was amplified from genomic DNA by a multiplex PCR assay. The amplified TCR beta libraries were sequenced on the Illumina HiSeq System as 87-base-pair reads. For the original study's pipeline: Across the 600 to 700 repertoires, a later analysis counted 80 million or so unique TCR beta chains, approximately 10 million of which were shared by at least two donors. Raw reads were error-corrected and collapsed into unique sequences by a nearest-neighbor algorithm in which closely related sequences were merged to remove PCR and sequencing errors. CDR3 sequences were aligned to IMGT reference sequences to assign V, D and J gene segments. For a sequence to be retained, at least a six-nucleotide match to both a V gene segment and a J gene segment was required. Rearrangements were classified as productive when the CDR3 lacked stop codons and remained in frame with V and J, and all other rearrangements were classified as non-productive. CDR3 was defined according to IMGT convention as the region running from the second conserved V-encoded cysteine to the conserved J-encoded phenylalanine. Sequences without an unambiguous match to a single V gene segment were excluded from the earlier analysis of approximately 560 of the donors. An earlier analysis of 500 to 600 of the donors classified V segments as functional when productive rearrangements were above 56.7% and as segregating when the standard deviation between donors was above 5%. To diagnose cytomegalovirus status from the catalog of TCR beta chain sequences, a statistical classification framework was built. In a later analysis, TCR nucleotide sequences were compared against IMGT/GENE-DB human TR gene sequences so that V and J genes could be assigned. Using the TCRdist pipeline, a later analysis assigned CDR3 sequences along with most-parsimonious VDJ recombination scenarios. In a later analysis, every TCR beta chain was defined by the combination of its CDR3 amino acid sequence and its V-gene family, and reads without a unique V-gene family were dropped. To address suspected cross-contamination and a sequencing artifact, a later analysis removed roughly 640 highly shared, low-generation-probability nucleotide sequences. A later analysis calculated a clonal expansion index for each public chain from normalized within-repertoire ranks of inferred template counts. In a later analysis, generation probabilities were computed with a VDJ recombination model fitted to out-of-frame rearrangements, and the resulting probabilities were checked against IGoR. A later analysis scored TCR-TCR, TCR-HLA and TCR-CMV co-occurrence with hypergeometric tests, applying a repertoire-size bias correction to TCR pairs. False discovery rates were estimated in a later analysis by permuting HLA or CMV assignments 20 times. In a later analysis, co-occurring TCRs were grouped using DBSCAN, with TCRdist sequence similarity added in when clustering inside HLA-allele-positive subsets. Co-occurrence clustering excluded repertoires with fewer than 30,000 or more than 120,000 public chains, plus five with anomalous nucleotide sharing. TCRdb's version of the immuneACCESS table is confined to in-frame rearrangements and falls short of the full clone set. An unresolved V gene accounts for under half of the shortfall where checked; the remainder is of unknown origin. V, J and clone size are taken as reported in that table, and D and trimming were inferred from the DNA itself. The sample data list some 200,000 clones, and roughly 79% of these were observed just once. The top ten clonotypes cover under 2% of the sample.

Sequenced: PBMCs. This TCR was recovered from a man between 18 and 35 years old in good health and CMV-seronegative. Recombination joined TRBV10-3 with TRBJ1-1; D gene: possibly TRBD1, on 5 matching bases. The DNA reads TGTGCCATCTCACAGGAGATGAACACTGAAGCTTTCTTT. It is translated as CAISQEMNTEAFF.